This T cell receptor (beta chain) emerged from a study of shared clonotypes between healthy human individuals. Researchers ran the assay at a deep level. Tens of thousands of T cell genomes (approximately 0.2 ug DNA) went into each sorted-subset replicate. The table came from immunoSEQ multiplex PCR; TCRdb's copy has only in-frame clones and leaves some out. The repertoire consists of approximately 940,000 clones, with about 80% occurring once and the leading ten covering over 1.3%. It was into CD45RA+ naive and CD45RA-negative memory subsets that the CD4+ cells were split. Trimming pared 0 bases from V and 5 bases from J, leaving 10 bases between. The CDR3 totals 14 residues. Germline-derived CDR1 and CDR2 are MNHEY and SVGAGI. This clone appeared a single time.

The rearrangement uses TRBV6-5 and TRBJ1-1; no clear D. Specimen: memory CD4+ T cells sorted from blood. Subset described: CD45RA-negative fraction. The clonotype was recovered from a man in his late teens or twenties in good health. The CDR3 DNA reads TGTGCCAGCAGTTACTCGAATTTGCAAACTGAAGCTTTCTTT. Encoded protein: CASSYSNLQTEAFF.